This TCR beta chain was recorded in a study of beta chain features in type 1 diabetes. V gave up 1 base and J gave up 3 bases, with 7 bases separating them. Germline assignment: CDR1 LGHNA and CDR2 YSLEER. This CDR3 is built from 13 residues. The authors reverse transcribed all of the isolated RNA, so sequencing captured expressed TCRB transcripts. The data were produced by immunoSEQ multiplex PCR, yet TCRdb's version contains in-frame clones alone and is incomplete. There are 140,000 to 150,000 clones in the sample; roughly 53% occur only once, and 0.42% lies in the top ten. The sample was Tregs from blood. V gene TRBV4-3 combines with J gene TRBJ2-7; D uncertain. This TCR was recovered from a young man in good health. This CDR3 is CASSQGPYYEQYF. The CDR3 DNA reads TGCGCCAGCAGCCAAGGTCCGTACTACGAGCAGTACTTC.